This entry is about one T cell receptor beta chain. The specificity of this receptor is unknown. No base quality information exists; no much larger clone differs at one position. The CDR3 contains 16 residues, cysteine and phenylalanine counted. The DNA shown is the 48-base CDR3, in frame from base 1. V lost 2 bases and J lost 5 bases; the stretch between them is 18 bases long. CDR1 and CDR2, per the germline V gene, are WSHSY and SAAADI. The collaborating institutions used their own protocols to collect whole blood in K2EDTA tubes. Collaborator samples were shipped for TCRbeta analysis as frozen whole blood, isolated PBMCs, or DNA extracted from either sample type. TCRbeta CDR3 regions were amplified from genomic DNA by means of the immunoSEQ Assay, a bias-controlled multiplex PCR. The paper's processing steps were these. The number of nucleated cells in each sample was estimated from the amplification of reference gene primers within the assay. To quantify the absolute abundance of each unique TCRbeta CDR3 rearrangement, sequence reads were collapsed and filtered. For each sample, productive Simpson clonality was calculated by taking the square root of Simpson's diversity index across productive rearrangements. This immuneACCESS table, as held by TCRdb, lists in-frame sequences with V and J called but not all clones. Of the missing ones, under half trace to an unresolved V gene in checked studies; the others have no known cause. The V and J calls and clone size come from that table; D and trimming were worked out from the DNA. This sample gives around 63,000 clones in total; over 75% of them show up just once. The ten top clones hold about 6.8% of the sample.

The sample comes from a study of blood T cell repertoires in COVID-19 (dated by TCRdb to 2020 to 2022). Concerning the study at large: The collaborator samples originated in the United States, Italy and Spain and spanned the acute and convalescent phases of COVID-19. Nearly every sample came with metadata listing a de-identified subject ID, COVID-19 status, age in years and sex. The material from the prospective study consisted of cDNA or gDNA derived from T cells, B-cell-depleted T cells, or PBMCs. Subjects who had been exposed to COVID-19, were actively infected with it, or had recovered from it provided the deeply sampled blood TCRbeta repertoires that made up the dataset. The repertoires were released in a freely available public database meant as a resource for research on the immune response to SARS-CoV-2. HLA class I and class II types, where available, came from metadata supplied by the sample provider rather than from assay-based typing. The samples were drawn from the first 160 participants of the ongoing ImmuneRACE study and from more than 1,000 subjects provided by 6 global collaborators.

Overall study results and their limits: Clinical and demographic metadata were provided uncurated, with the amount varying by source and participant.

The sequenced material came from peripheral blood. Here the chain combines TRBV10-2 and TRBJ1-1; no D segment can be confidently identified. This clonotype was sampled from a man aged 55 to 70 with acute or convalescent COVID-19. The DNA sequence follows: TGCGCCAGCAGTGAGCCGAATTGGAGGTTCGTTACTGAAGCTTTCTTT. This gives the protein CASSEPNWRFVTEAFF.